This T cell receptor beta chain was observed in a study of blood T cell repertoires in COVID-19. Study as a whole: In each case, the material was cDNA or gDNA derived from T cells, B-cell-depleted T cells, or PBMCs.

Original handling: Amplification of reference gene primers provided the estimated nucleated cell counts. The assay was immunoSEQ multiplex PCR, and TCRdb's table has in-frame clones only and misses some. V, J and clone size derive from that table, while D and trimming were established from the DNA sequence. The repertoire holds 75,000 to 100,000 clones, with 75% to 90% as singletons. Germline V gene data show CDR1 as MNHEY and CDR2 as SMNVEV (reference sequence). The V and J ends lost 6 bases and 3 bases, in that order; junction bases with no gene match: 5. This CDR3 spans 14 amino acids. The sequenced sample consisted of peripheral blood. This chain links TRBV27 with TRBJ1-1; 9 nucleotides line up with TRBD1. The clonotype was recovered from a human donor in a cohort sampled during active COVID-19. The CDR3 sequence is CASSHWDRDTEAFF. DNA of the CDR3: TGTGCCAGCAGCCACTGGGACAGGGACACTGAAGCTTTCTTT.